This note documents a single TCR beta chain sequence. Its antigen is as yet unknown. What was sequenced were expressed TCRB transcripts, since all of the isolated RNA had been reverse transcribed. Here immunoSEQ multiplex PCR was the method, and the copy in TCRdb shows in-frame clones only, minus some. This sample carries 810,000 or so clones, 15% to 20% of them seen once, and the ten largest clones take about 0.02%. The data stem from a study of beta chain features in type 1 diabetes. Study results and caveats: Type 1 diabetes patients had moderately but significantly shorter TCRB CDR3s in all four CD4+ subsets. Researchers cautioned that cDNA sequencing could over-represent cells with high TCR expression.

Germline loops: CDR1 LNHNV, CDR2 YYDKDF (reference sequence). The CDR3 is made up of 13 amino acids. V lost 0 bases, J lost 9 bases, and 2 bases stayed unmatched. The chain combines TRBV15 with TRBJ1-5; 7 bases match TRBD1. The receptor's source is a woman aged 18-35 years in good health. The specimen sequenced was naive CD4+ T cells from blood. CDR3 loop: CATSRERDRPQHF. CDR3 coding DNA: TGTGCCACCAGCAGAGAGAGGGACAGGCCCCAGCATTTT.